This TCR beta chain was recovered during a study of human T cells and chemical hapten exposure. About the study: From small differences in pooled library volume came most of the variation in per-sample TCR yields.

Each CDR3 protein gets one entry after TCRdb re-called the RACE reads with MiXCR. Here the sample spans 150,000 to 200,000 distinct CDR3 sequences, roughly 14% being singletons. Described time point: patch test 1, 2 weeks after DPC sensitization. Treatment of the sample: therapeutic diphenylcyclopropenone sensitization with weekly scalp DPC. The CDR3 has 13 residues. The ends were cut back, 6 bases at V and 9 bases at J, with 15 bases in the middle. The germline V gene encodes CDR1 MNHEY and CDR2 SVGAGI. The sequencing used whole blood, collected in connection with sensitization to the hapten diphenylcyclopropenone (DPC). The V call is TRBV6-5, the J call TRBJ1-5; D is uncertain. The receptor comes from a woman in her twenties or thirties with alopecia areata. Some clones in this sample may be carry-over from other donors' samples. The CDR3 sequence: CASSENRNGPQHF. The CDR3 nucleotides read TGTGCCAGCAGCGAAAATAGGAATGGGCCCCAGCATTTT.